The present TCR beta chain was sequenced within a study of T cells in Graves' hyperthyroidism and ophthalmopathy. This clonotype has at least ten counts. From RNA transcripts, TCR beta CDR3 regions were amplified. First-round RT-PCR with HTBI primers amplified the TCR CDR3 region. From the multiplex PCR reads, TCRdb called clonotypes with MiXCR, one entry per CDR3 protein. Here the sample spans 550,000 to 700,000 distinct CDR3 sequences, about half being singletons. Reasons for excluding patients were uncontrolled infection, other autoimmune disease, pregnancy or lactation. The diagnoses drew upon clinical symptoms, serum thyroxine and TRAb, thyroid ultrasound and orbital computed tomography. The clonotype was recovered from an adult woman with Graves' disease, either hyperthyroidism or ophthalmopathy (not recorded which). The source material was peripheral blood or thyroid tissue (not recorded which).

The CDR3 DNA sequence: TGTGCCAGTACTTTGAAAGAGACCCAGTACTTC. It yields the protein CASTLKETQYF. The chain carries TRBV6-5 and TRBJ2-5; D gene unclear. The CDR3 sequence is 11 residues long. Germline-derived CDR1 and CDR2 are MNHEY and SVGAGI. Trimming shortened V by 9 bases and J by 3 bases, and 8 bases separated the two germline ends.